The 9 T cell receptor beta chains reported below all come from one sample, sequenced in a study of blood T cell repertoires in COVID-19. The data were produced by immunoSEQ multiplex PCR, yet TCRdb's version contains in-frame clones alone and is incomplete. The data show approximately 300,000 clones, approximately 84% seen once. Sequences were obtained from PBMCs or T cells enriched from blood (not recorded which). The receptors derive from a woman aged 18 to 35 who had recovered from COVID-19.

This CDR3 reads CAWSVGDEQYF. The CDR3 nucleotides read TGTGCCTGGAGTGTAGGGGACGAGCAGTACTTC. The V call is TRBV30, the J call TRBJ2-7, with D maybe TRBD1 (5 bases). The V gene's germline CDR1 is GTSNPN and CDR2 SVGIG (reference sequence). V was cut by 0 bases and J by 5 bases, with 5 bases left in between. This CDR3 region has 11 residues.

CDR3 loop: CASSPGSLNIQYF. In DNA form, the CDR3 reads TGTGCCAGCAGCCCGGGATCCTTAAACATTCAGTACTTC. The chain is built from TRBV7-2 and TRBJ2-4; tentatively, D is TRBD2 (5 bases). This CDR3 is built from 13 residues. V was pared by 5 bases and J by 6 bases, with 11 bases between. In germline, CDR1 is SGHTA, CDR2 FQGNSA.

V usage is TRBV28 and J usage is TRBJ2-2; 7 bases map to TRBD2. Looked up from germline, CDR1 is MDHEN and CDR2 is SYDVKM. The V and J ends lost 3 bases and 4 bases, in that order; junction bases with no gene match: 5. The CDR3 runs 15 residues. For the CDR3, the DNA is TGTGCCAGCAGTTTGGGCGGGAGCTCCACCGGGGAGCTGTTTTTT. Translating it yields CASSLGGSSTGELFF.

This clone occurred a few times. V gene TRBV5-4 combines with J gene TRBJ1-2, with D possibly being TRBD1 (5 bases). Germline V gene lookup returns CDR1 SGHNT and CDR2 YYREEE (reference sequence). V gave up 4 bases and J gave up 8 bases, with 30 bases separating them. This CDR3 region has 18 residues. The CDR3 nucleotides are TGTGCCAGCAGCGCAGGGTGGGTAACGCCGCAAGAACTCGGGGGCTACACCTTC. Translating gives CASSAGWVTPQELGGYTF.

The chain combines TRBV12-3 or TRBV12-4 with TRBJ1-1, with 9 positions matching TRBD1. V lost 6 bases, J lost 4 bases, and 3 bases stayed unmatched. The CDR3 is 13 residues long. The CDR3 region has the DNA TGTGCCAGCAGGGGACAGGGAAGCACTGAAGCTTTCTTT. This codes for CASRGQGSTEAFF.

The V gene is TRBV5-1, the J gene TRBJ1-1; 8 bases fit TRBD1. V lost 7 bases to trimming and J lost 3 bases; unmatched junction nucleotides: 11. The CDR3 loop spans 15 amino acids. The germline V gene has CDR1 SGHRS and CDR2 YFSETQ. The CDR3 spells CASDPGGRRDTEAFF. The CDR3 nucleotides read TGCGCCAGCGATCCAGGGGGCAGGCGGGACACTGAAGCTTTCTTT.

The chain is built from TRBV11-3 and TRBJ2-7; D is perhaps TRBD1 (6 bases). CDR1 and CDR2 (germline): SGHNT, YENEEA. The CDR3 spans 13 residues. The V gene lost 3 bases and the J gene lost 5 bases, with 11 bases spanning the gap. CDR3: CASSLYRDNEQYF. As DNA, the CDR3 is TGTGCCAGCAGCTTGTACCGGGACAACGAGCAGTACTTC.

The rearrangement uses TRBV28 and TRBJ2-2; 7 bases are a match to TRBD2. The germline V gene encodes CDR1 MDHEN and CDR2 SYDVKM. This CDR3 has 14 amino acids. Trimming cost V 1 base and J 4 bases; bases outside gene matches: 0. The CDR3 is CASSLSGGTGELFF. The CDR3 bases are TGTGCCAGCAGTTTATCGGGAGGCACCGGGGAGCTGTTTTTT.

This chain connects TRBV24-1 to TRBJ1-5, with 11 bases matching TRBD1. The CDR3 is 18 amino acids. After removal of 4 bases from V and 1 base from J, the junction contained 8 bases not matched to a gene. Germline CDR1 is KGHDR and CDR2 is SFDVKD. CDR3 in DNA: TGTGCCACCAGTGACTCCCGGGACAGGGGGATAAGCAATCAGCCCCAGCATTTT. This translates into CATSDSRDRGISNQPQHF.